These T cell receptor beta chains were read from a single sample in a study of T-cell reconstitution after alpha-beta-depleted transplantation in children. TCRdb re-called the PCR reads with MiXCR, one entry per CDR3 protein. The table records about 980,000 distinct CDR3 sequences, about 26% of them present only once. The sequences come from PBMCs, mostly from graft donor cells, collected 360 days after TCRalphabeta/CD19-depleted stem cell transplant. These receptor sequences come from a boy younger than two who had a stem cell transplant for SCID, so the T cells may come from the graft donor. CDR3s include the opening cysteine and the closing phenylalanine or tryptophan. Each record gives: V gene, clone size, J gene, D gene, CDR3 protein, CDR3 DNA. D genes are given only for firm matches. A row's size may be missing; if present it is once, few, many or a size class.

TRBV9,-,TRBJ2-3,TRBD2,CASSEGLGSTDTQYF,TGTGCCAGCAGCGAAGGACTAGGGAGCACAGATACGCAGTATTTT
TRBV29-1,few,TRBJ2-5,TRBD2,CSVSFWTSGGDQETQYF,TGCAGCGTTTCCTTTTGGACTAGCGGGGGGGATCAAGAGACCCAGTACTTC
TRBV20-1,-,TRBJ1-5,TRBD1,CSARTRGQISNQPQHF,TGCAGTGCTAGAACCAGGGGGCAGATTAGCAATCAGCCCCAGCATTTT
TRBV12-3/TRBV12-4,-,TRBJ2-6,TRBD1,CASTGTGVSGANVLTF,TGTGCCAGCACCGGGACAGGGGTATCCGGGGCCAACGTCCTGACTTTC
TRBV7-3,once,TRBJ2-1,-,CASSVVGAPSSYNEQFF,TGTGCCAGCAGCGTGGTTGGGGCCCCGAGCTCCTACAATGAGCAGTTCTTC
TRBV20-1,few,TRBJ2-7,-,CSARGHMSSYEQYF,TGCAGTGCTAGAGGTCACATGAGCTCCTACGAGCAGTACTTC
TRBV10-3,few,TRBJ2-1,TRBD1,CAIRDRGPLNEQFF,TGTGCCATCAGGGACAGGGGGCCCCTCAATGAGCAGTTCTTC
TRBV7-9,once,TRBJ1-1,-,CASSSGVNRADAFF,TGTGCCAGCAGCTCGGGGGTTAACAGGGCCGACGCTTTCTTT
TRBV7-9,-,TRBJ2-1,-,CASSLAAEVTYNEQFF,TGTGCCAGCAGCTTAGCAGCCGAGGTAACCTACAATGAGCAGTTCTTC
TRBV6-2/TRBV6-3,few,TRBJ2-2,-,CASSLSWELFF,TGTGCCAGCTCTCTAAGCTGGGAGCTGTTTTTT
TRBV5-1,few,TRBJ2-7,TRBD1,CASNGQGAYEQYF,TGCGCCAGCAACGGCCAGGGGGCTTACGAGCAGTACTTC
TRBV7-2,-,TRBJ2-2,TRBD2,CASSGASGGLHTGELFF,TGTGCCAGCTCAGGGGCTAGCGGGGGACTACACACCGGGGAGCTGTTTTTT
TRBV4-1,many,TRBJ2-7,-,CASSQLTGTYEQYF,TGCGCCAGCAGCCAATTAACAGGGACCTACGAGCAGTACTTC
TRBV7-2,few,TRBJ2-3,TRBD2,CASSLHGGWVTDTQYF,TGTGCCAGCAGCTTACACGGGGGGTGGGTGACAGATACGCAGTATTTT
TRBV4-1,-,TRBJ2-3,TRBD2,CASSHPPAGGPDTQYF,TGCGCCAGCAGCCATCCACCGGCGGGGGGGCCCGATACGCAGTATTTT
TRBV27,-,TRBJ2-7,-,CASSPYDGFYEQYF,TGTGCCAGCAGCCCATACGACGGTTTCTACGAGCAGTACTTC
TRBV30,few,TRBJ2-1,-,CAWTLRGRNEQFF,TGTGCCTGGACCCTCCGTGGGAGGAATGAGCAGTTCTTC
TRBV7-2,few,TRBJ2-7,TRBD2,CASSGLAGFLFYEQYF,TGTGCCAGCAGCGGACTAGCGGGTTTCTTATTCTACGAGCAGTACTTC
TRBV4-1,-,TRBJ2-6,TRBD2,CASSQGTSANYSGANVLTF,TGCGCCAGCAGCCAAGGGACTAGCGCGAACTACTCTGGGGCCAACGTCCTGACTTTC
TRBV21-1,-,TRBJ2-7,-,CASSKGRGRGPYEQYF,TGTGCCAGCAGCAAGGGGAGGGGACGGGGGCCCTACGAGCAGTACTTC
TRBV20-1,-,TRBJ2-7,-,CSVSPGGYEQYF,TGCAGTGTCTCCCCCGGTGGCTACGAGCAGTACTTC
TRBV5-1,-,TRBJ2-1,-,CASSLLGGADWYNEQFF,TGCGCCAGCAGCTTGCTGGGGGGCGCTGACTGGTACAATGAGCAGTTCTTC
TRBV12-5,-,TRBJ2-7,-,CASGPWGVPEGEQYF,TGTGCTAGTGGTCCGTGGGGTGTGCCGGAGGGGGAGCAGTACTTC
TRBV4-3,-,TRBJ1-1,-,CASSQDPRQGQFTEAFF,TGCGCCAGCAGCCAAGACCCCCGGCAGGGGCAGTTCACTGAAGCTTTCTTT
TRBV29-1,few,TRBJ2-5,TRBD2,CSVGTSGPTGTQYF,TGCAGCGTAGGGACTAGCGGGCCGACGGGGACCCAGTACTTC
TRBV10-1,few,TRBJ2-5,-,CASSESGTARETQYF,TGCGCCAGCAGTGAGTCGGGGACTGCGCGCGAGACCCAGTACTTC
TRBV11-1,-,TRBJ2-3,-,CASSLAAHRDSSTDTQYF,TGTGCCAGCAGCTTAGCCGCACACCGGGACTCAAGCACAGATACGCAGTATTTT
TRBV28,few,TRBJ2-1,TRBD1,CASSFPDRANNEQFF,TGTGCCAGCAGCTTCCCAGACAGGGCCAACAATGAGCAGTTCTTC
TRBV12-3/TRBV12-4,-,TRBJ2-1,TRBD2,CASSLTSGVNNEQFF,TGTGCCAGCAGTTTAACTAGCGGGGTTAACAATGAGCAGTTCTTC
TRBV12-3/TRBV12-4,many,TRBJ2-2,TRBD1,CASSEQGTGELFF,TGTGCCAGCAGTGAACAGGGGACCGGGGAGCTGTTTTTT
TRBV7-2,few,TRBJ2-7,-,CASSLTFEQYF,TGTGCCAGCAGTTTAACGTTCGAGCAGTACTTC
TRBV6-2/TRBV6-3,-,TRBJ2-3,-,CASSPTLLADTQYF,TGTGCCAGCAGTCCGACCCTACTAGCAGATACGCAGTATTTT
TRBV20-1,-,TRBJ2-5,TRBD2,CSATDPRLAGAEETQYF,TGCAGTGCTACTGATCCTCGACTAGCGGGGGCGGAAGAGACCCAGTACTTC
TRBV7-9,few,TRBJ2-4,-,CASSLATGRAVQYF,TGTGCCAGCAGCTTAGCGACGGGCAGGGCCGTTCAGTACTTC
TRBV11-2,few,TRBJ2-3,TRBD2,CASSPRLAASTDTQYF,TGTGCCAGCAGCCCGAGACTAGCGGCTAGCACAGATACGCAGTATTTT
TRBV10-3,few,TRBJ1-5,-,CAISESEGKQPQHF,TGTGCCATCAGTGAGTCGGAGGGAAAACAGCCCCAGCATTTT